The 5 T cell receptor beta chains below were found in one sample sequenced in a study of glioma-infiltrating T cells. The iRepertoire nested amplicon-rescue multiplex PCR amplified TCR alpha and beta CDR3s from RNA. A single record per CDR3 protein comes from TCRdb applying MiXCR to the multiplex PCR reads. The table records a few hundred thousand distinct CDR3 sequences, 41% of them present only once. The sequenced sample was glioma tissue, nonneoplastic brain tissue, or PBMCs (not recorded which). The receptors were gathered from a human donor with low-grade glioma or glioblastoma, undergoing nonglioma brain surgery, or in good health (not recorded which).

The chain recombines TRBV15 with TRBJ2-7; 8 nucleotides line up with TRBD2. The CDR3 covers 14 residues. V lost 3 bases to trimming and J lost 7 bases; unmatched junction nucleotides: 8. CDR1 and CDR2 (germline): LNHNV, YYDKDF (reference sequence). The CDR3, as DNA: TGTGCCACCAGCAGGTTCCGGGAGGGGCAGGAGCAGTACTTC. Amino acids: CATSRFREGQEQYF.

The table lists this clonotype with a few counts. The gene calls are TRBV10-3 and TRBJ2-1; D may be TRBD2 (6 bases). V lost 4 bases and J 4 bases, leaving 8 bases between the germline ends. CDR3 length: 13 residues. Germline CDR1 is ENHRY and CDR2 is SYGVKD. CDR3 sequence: CAISGGGYNEQFF. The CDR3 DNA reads TGTGCCATCAGTGGAGGAGGGTACAATGAGCAGTTCTTC.

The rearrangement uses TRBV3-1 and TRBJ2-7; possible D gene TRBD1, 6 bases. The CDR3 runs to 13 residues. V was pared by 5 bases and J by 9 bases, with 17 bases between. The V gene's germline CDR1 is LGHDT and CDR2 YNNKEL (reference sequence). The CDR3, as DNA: TGTGCCAGCAGCAAGTCAGGGGCAGATACGCAGTACTTC. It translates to CASSKSGADTQYF.

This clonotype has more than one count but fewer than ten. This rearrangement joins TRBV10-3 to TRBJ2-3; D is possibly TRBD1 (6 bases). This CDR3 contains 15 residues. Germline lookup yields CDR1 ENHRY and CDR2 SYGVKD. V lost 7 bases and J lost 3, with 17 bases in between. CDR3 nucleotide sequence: TGTGCCATCAAGGTGGGGCTTAGGGGGACAGATACGCAGTATTTT. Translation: CAIKVGLRGTDTQYF.

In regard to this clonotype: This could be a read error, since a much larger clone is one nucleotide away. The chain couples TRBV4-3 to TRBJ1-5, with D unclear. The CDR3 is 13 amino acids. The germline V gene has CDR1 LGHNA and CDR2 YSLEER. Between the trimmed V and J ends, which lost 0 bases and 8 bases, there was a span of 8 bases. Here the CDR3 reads CASSQERDKPQHF. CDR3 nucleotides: TGCGCCAGCAGCCAAGAGAGGGATAAGCCCCAGCATTTT.